This TCR beta chain is drawn from a study of tumor and adjacent non-tumor tissue in lung cancer. Three rounds of nested PCR, following a modified ARM-PCR protocol, produced the TCRbeta library. Via MiXCR, TCRdb re-called the multiplex PCR reads, giving one row per CDR3 protein. The sample consists of 60,000 to 100,000 distinct CDR3 sequences, approximately 82% of them appearing once. Regarding this clonotype: Its antigen remains unknown. One base away lies a much larger clone, so this may be a sequencing read error.

Between the trimmed V and J ends, which lost 0 bases and 5 bases, there was a span of 13 bases. There are 15 residues in the CDR3. Germline V CDR1 and CDR2: ENHRY, SYGVKD. The study, taken as a whole, reports: Tumor repertoires had a smaller top 100 clone share than normal lung. Compared with tumor, normal lung showed significantly lower TCR diversity.

This sample's RNA came from whole unsorted tissue. Distant lung tissue was collected more than 3 cm away from the tumor edge. The sequence was collected from an older man with non-small cell lung cancer. Sequenced sample: distant non-tumor lung tissue. This chain uses TRBV10-3 with TRBJ1-2; D gene ambiguous. CDR3 DNA: TGTGCCATCAGTGAGTCTAGCGGGGAGTTTTATGGCTACACCTTC. Protein sequence: CAISESSGEFYGYTF.